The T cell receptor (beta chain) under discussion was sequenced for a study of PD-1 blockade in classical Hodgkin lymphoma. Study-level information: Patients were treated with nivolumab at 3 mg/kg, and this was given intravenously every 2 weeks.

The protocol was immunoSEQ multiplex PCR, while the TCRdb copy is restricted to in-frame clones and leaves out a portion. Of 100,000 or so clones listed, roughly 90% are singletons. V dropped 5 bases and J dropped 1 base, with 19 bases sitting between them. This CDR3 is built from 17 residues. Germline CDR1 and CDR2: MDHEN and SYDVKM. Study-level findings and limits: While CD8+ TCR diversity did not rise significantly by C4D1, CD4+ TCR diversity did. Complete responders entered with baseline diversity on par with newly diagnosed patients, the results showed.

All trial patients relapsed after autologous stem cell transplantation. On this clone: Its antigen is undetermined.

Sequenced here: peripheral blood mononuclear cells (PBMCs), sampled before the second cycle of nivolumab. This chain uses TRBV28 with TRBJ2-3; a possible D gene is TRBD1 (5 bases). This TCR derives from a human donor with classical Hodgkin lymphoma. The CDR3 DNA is TGTGCCAGCAGTCCGCGTACACAGGTTGGGGGCACAGATACGCAGTATTTT. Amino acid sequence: CASSPRTQVGGTDTQYF.